The 24 T cell receptor beta chains below come from one sample, sequenced in a study of beta chain features in type 1 diabetes. Study-wide findings and caveats: Among patients with Type 1 diabetes, TCRB CDR3s were moderately but significantly shorter in every one of the four CD4+ subsets.

Every isolated RNA sample was fully reverse transcribed, so sequencing captured expressed TCRB transcripts. Only in-frame clones appear in the TCRdb table, and some are missing; sequencing was by immunoSEQ multiplex PCR. This table has 600,000 or so clones, about 14% appearing once. These receptors lack a known antigen. The sequencing input was naive CD4+ T cells from blood. The origin of the receptors is a man between 18 and 29 years old with type 1 diabetes.

There are a few counts of this clone. This chain uses TRBV21-1 with TRBJ1-4. TRBV21-1 is assigned pseudogene status. There are 16 residues in the CDR3. The CDR3 sequence: CASSARRAGLPLALFF. The CDR3 DNA is TGTGCCAGCAGCGCCCGGAGAGCAGGGCTTCCTCTAGCGCTGTTTTTT.

This clone was counted only a few times. The chain employs TRBV29-1 and TRBJ2-1, with 9 nucleotides matching TRBD1. With V trimmed by 6 bases and J by 8 bases, 14 bases remained unmatched. The germline CDR1 and CDR2 sequences are SQVTM and ANQGSEA. This CDR3 region has 15 residues. CDR3 region: CSVVQGAWGMYEQFF. In DNA form, the CDR3 reads TGCAGCGTAGTACAGGGGGCTTGGGGGATGTATGAGCAGTTCTTC.

The chain employs TRBV30 and TRBJ1-2; 9 bases line up with TRBD1. CDR3 length: 12 residues. Germline lookup yields CDR1 GTSNPN and CDR2 SVGIG (reference sequence). V lost 2 bases and J lost 6; bases outside the gene matches: 1. This CDR3 is CAWSRDRDGYTF. CDR3 bases: TGTGCCTGGAGTAGGGACAGGGATGGCTACACCTTC.

This clone was observed a handful of times. V and J are TRBV5-1 and TRBJ2-1, with 7 bases that match TRBD2. V was clipped by 0 bases and J by 4 bases; unmatched bases: 7. The CDR3 has 16 residues. Per germline, CDR1 SGHRS and CDR2 YFSETQ. The CDR3 bases are TGCGCCAGCAGCTTGGTGAGCGGGATCATTTACAATGAGCAGTTCTTC. It encodes CASSLVSGIIYNEQFF. Looking up the rest from reference TRBV5-1 and TRBJ2-1 gives the full variable domain: KAGVTQTPRYLIKTRGQQVTLSCSPISGHRSVSWYQQTPGQGLQFLFEYFSETQRNKGNFPGRFSGRQFSNSRSEMNVSTLELGDSALYLCASSLVSGIIYNEQFFGPGTRLTVL.

This clone was detected a few times. V and J are TRBV2 and TRBJ1-1; D gene unclear. V lost 9 bases and J lost 0, with 11 bases in between. CDR1 SNHLY and CDR2 FYNNEI come from the germline V gene. The CDR3 runs 13 residues. For the CDR3, the DNA is TGTGCCAGTCAGTTCAAGGTGAACACTGAAGCTTTCTTT. It yields the protein CASQFKVNTEAFF.

This clone was recorded once. The chain uses TRBV15 and TRBJ2-7; 8 nucleotides agree with TRBD1. The trim removed 4 bases at V and 0 bases at J, leaving 8 bases unmatched. Germline V gene sequence: CDR1 LNHNV, CDR2 YYDKDF (reference sequence). CDR3 length equals 16 residues. The CDR3 DNA is TGTGCCACCAGCACCTTCAGGGGACAGGCCTCCTACGAGCAGTACTTC. This gives the protein CATSTFRGQASYEQYF.

The table lists this clone with a few counts. The same CDR3 arises from other DNA sequences in this sample as well. V usage is TRBV4-3 and J usage is TRBJ1-2; no clear D. There are 13 residues in the CDR3. Trimming took 0 bases from V and 3 from J, leaving 5 bases between them. CDR1 and CDR2 (germline): LGHNA, YSLEER. CDR3 amino acids: CASSQDRDYGYTF. Written as DNA, the CDR3 is TGCGCCAGCAGCCAAGATCGGGACTATGGCTACACCTTC.

This clone was detected only a few times. The chain recombines TRBV19 with TRBJ2-1; D uncertain. The CDR3 is 15 amino acids. V lost 6 bases and J lost 5, with 17 bases in between. CDR1 and CDR2 (germline): LNHDA, SQIVND (reference sequence). In DNA form, the CDR3 reads TGTGCCAGTAGCCCCCCCCTAACAGTGCACAATGAGCAGTTCTTC. Its translation: CASSPPLTVHNEQFF.

This clone has more than one count but fewer than ten. The genes are TRBV30 and TRBJ1-2; D is unclear. Deletions cut 3 bases from V and 3 bases from J, with 17 bases between. This CDR3 contains 15 residues. CDR1 and CDR2 from the germline V gene are GTSNPN and SVGIG (reference sequence). This CDR3 is CAWSPHLEGDYGYTF. The CDR3 DNA reads as TGTGCCTGGAGCCCGCACTTAGAGGGTGACTATGGCTACACCTTC.

This clone was observed a handful of times. V and J are TRBV10-2 and TRBJ2-3, with D unclear. CDR1 and CDR2 from the germline V gene are WSHSY and SAAADI. Trimming removed 4 bases from V and 3 bases from J, with 11 bases in between. The CDR3 spans 14 residues. The DNA for the CDR3 is TGCGCCAGCAGTGGCCCGCCCAGGACAGATACGCAGTATTTT. Protein sequence: CASSGPPRTDTQYF.

This clone occurred once. This rearrangement joins TRBV30 to TRBJ1-1; TRBD1 is a possible D gene (5 bases). V shed 2 bases and J shed 1 base, with 11 bases lying between them. Germline loops: CDR1 GTSNPN, CDR2 SVGIG (reference sequence). This CDR3 region has 14 residues. The CDR3 loop is CAWSRGSRNTEAFF. The DNA for the CDR3 is TGTGCCTGGAGTAGGGGATCAAGGAACACTGAAGCTTTCTTT.

The chain uses TRBV6-1 and TRBJ2-7; 8 positions agree with TRBD1. CDR1 and CDR2 from the germline V gene are MNHNS and SASEGT. The length of the CDR3 is 12 residues. V lost 6 bases to trimming and J lost 6 bases; unmatched junction nucleotides: 4. The CDR3 nucleotides are TGTGCCAGCAGCCGGACAGGGCGCGAGCAGTACTTC. This encodes CASSRTGREQYF.

V and J are TRBV10-3 and TRBJ1-6; the D is unclear. The germline V gene encodes CDR1 ENHRY and CDR2 SYGVKD. V dropped 6 bases and J dropped 0 bases, with 15 bases sitting between them. The CDR3 has 17 amino acids. The CDR3 protein is CAIRNDRQASYNSPLHF. CDR3 in DNA: TGTGCCATCAGAAATGATAGGCAGGCCTCCTATAATTCACCCCTCCACTTT.

There are a few counts of this clone. The chain recombines TRBV6-4 with TRBJ2-1; D is possibly TRBD2 (6 bases). Germline CDR1 MRHNA, CDR2 SNTAGT. Trimming shortened V by 1 base and J by 7 bases, and 14 bases separated the two germline ends. This CDR3 contains 15 residues. The CDR3 region has the DNA TGTGCCAGCAGTGACTTGAGCGGGTTTGGTAATGAGCAGTTCTTC. It translates to CASSDLSGFGNEQFF.

Of note for this clone: Other nucleotide sequences in the sample specify the same CDR3. The chain couples TRBV5-1 to TRBJ1-2; D is perhaps TRBD1 (6 bases). Germline CDR1 and CDR2: SGHRS and YFSETQ. This CDR3 has 12 amino acids. Trimming removed 6 bases from V and 2 bases from J, with 8 bases in between. The CDR3 bases are TGCGCCAGCACCACAGGGAACTATGGCTACACCTTC. Translation: CASTTGNYGYTF.

The V and J genes are TRBV30 and TRBJ2-5; D ambiguous. V was pared by 3 bases and J by 7 bases, with 9 bases between. Germline CDR1 GTSNPN, CDR2 SVGIG (reference sequence). This CDR3 contains 11 residues. The CDR3 bases are TGTGCCTGGAGAGCAATTAGGACCCAGTACTTC. This gives the protein CAWRAIRTQYF.

This clone was picked up a small number of times. The chain couples TRBV5-1 to TRBJ2-3; D is ambiguous. V was clipped by 0 bases and J by 1 base, with 9 bases between them. The CDR3 has 15 amino acids. Germline V CDR1 and CDR2: SGHRS, YFSETQ. This CDR3 is CASSLDWAGTDTQYF. CDR3 sequence (DNA): TGCGCCAGCAGCTTGGATTGGGCTGGCACAGATACGCAGTATTTT.

This clone was seen only a few times. The chain uses TRBV5-1 and TRBJ2-1; D is ambiguous. CDR3 length equals 13 residues. Germline CDR1 reads SGHRS; CDR2 reads YFSETQ. Trimming left V 6 bases short and J 6 bases short, with 13 bases between. CDR3 DNA: TGCGCCAGCAACGATAGGATAGGCAATGAGCAGTTCTTC. Its translation: CASNDRIGNEQFF. The full variable domain, with the rest looked up from reference TRBV5-1 and TRBJ2-1, is KAGVTQTPRYLIKTRGQQVTLSCSPISGHRSVSWYQQTPGQGLQFLFEYFSETQRNKGNFPGRFSGRQFSNSRSEMNVSTLELGDSALYLCASNDRIGNEQFFGPGTRLTVL.

This clone was seen only a few times. This chain connects TRBV5-1 to TRBJ2-1; possibly TRBD2 for D (5 bases). The CDR3 runs to 15 residues. The germline V gene encodes CDR1 SGHRS and CDR2 YFSETQ. V gave up 4 bases and J gave up 5 bases, with 16 bases separating them. The CDR3 region is CASSPSPQEDNEQFF. The CDR3 nucleotides are TGCGCCAGCAGCCCGAGTCCCCAGGAGGACAATGAGCAGTTCTTC.

V and J are TRBV14 and TRBJ2-4; no clear D. The CDR3 totals 12 residues. Germline loops: CDR1 SGHDN, CDR2 FVKESK. Trimming took off 0 bases at V and 7 bases at J, with 4 bases between the two ends. The CDR3 nucleotides are TGTGCCAGCAGCCAAGATCAGAACATTCAGTACTTC. This codes for CASSQDQNIQYF.

V is TRBV4-2 and J is TRBJ2-7, with TRBD2 identical over 8 bases. V lost 1 base to trimming and J lost 0 bases; unmatched junction nucleotides: 5. This CDR3 contains 16 residues. CDR1 is LGHNA and CDR2 is YNFKEQ in the germline V gene. CDR3 residues: CASSQADGRASYEQYF. For the CDR3, the DNA is TGTGCCAGCAGCCAAGCGGACGGGAGGGCCTCCTACGAGCAGTACTTC.

The chain has TRBV29-1 and TRBJ1-1; unclear D gene. Germline V gives CDR1 SQVTM, CDR2 ANQGSEA. The V and J ends lost 6 bases and 2 bases respectively, with 10 bases between them. This CDR3 is built from 12 residues. CDR3 residues: CSVVRLNTEAFF. CDR3 coding DNA: TGCAGCGTGGTGCGCTTAAACACTGAAGCTTTCTTT.

This clone has a handful of counts. The chain joins TRBV7-2 to TRBJ1-5; no definite D call. V was trimmed by 1 base and J by 9 bases, leaving 7 bases between them. Germline V CDR1 and CDR2: SGHTA, FQGNSA. This CDR3 is 12 amino acids long. The CDR3 DNA follows: TGTGCCAGCAGCTTAGGCCCTACGCCCCAGCATTTT. Encoded protein: CASSLGPTPQHF.

The table lists this clone with a few counts. This chain joins TRBV5-1 and TRBJ2-3, with D unclear. CDR3 length equals 15 residues. CDR1 is SGHRS and CDR2 is YFSETQ in the germline V gene. The ends were cut back, 0 bases at V and 0 bases at J, with 8 bases in the middle. CDR3 protein: CASSLERQSTDTQYF. CDR3 nucleotide sequence: TGCGCCAGCAGCTTGGAAAGGCAGAGCACAGATACGCAGTATTTT.